A single sample gave rise to the 5 T cell receptor beta chains below, sequenced in a study of T-cell reconstitution after alpha-beta-depleted transplantation in children. Unique molecular identifiers tagged the TCRbeta library. TCRdb recomputed calls from the PCR reads with MiXCR, one row per CDR3 protein. The table includes about 470,000 distinct CDR3 sequences, 43% detected once. This sample comprised PBMCs, obtained before TCRalphabeta/CD19-depleted stem cell transplant. Receptor source: a girl aged 2 to 10 with aplastic anemia, due to receive a stem cell transplant.

The V and J genes are TRBV10-2 and TRBJ2-7, with D maybe TRBD2 (6 bases). Germline V gives CDR1 WSHSY, CDR2 SAAADI. V was cut by 7 bases and J by 3 bases, with 16 bases left in between. CDR3 length equals 14 residues. Here the CDR3 reads CASTEGIGGYEQYF. CDR3 in DNA: TGCGCCAGCACGGAGGGAATTGGGGGCTACGAGCAGTACTTC.

The chain uses TRBV30 and TRBJ1-1; D ambiguous. V lost 4 bases and J 3 bases, leaving 12 bases between the germline ends. Germline values: CDR1 GTSNPN, CDR2 SVGIG (reference sequence). The CDR3 consists of 13 residues. CDR3 in DNA: TGTGCCTGGAAAGGTCCCTCCTACACTGAAGCTTTCTTT. Amino acids: CAWKGPSYTEAFF. The complete variable domain, with remaining parts taken from reference TRBV30 and TRBJ1-1, reads SQTIHQWPATLVQPVGSPLSLECTVEGTSNPNLYWYRQAAGRGLQLLFYSVGIGQISSEVPQNLSASRPQDRQFILSSKKLLLSDSGFYLCAWKGPSYTEAFFGQGTRLTVV.

V usage is TRBV7-2 and J usage is TRBJ2-1; D might be TRBD1 (6 bases). This CDR3 comprises 14 residues. With 11 bases removed from V and 8 bases from J, the gap between germline ends came to 22 bases. Per germline, CDR1 SGHTA and CDR2 FQGNSA. The CDR3 DNA is TGTGCCCTATCCCCGAGGCAGGGGTCTTATGAGCAGTTCTTC. It is translated as CALSPRQGSYEQFF.

The chain uses TRBV27 and TRBJ2-3; 9 bases map to TRBD2. V dropped 2 bases and J dropped 2; count of bases not matched to a gene: 11. The CDR3 is 18 residues long. Germline CDR1 reads MNHEY; CDR2 reads SMNVEV (reference sequence). DNA for the CDR3: TGTGCCAGCAGTTTAAGGGGCGGGAGGGCCAATCCCACAGATACGCAGTATTTT. Its protein is CASSLRGGRANPTDTQYF.

This clonotype was found a few times. The chain recombines TRBV27 with TRBJ2-5, with TRBD2 as a possible D gene (6 bases). V shed 3 bases and J shed 4 bases, with 12 bases lying between them. The CDR3 totals 14 residues. Germline lookup yields CDR1 MNHEY and CDR2 SMNVEV (reference sequence). In DNA, the CDR3 is TGTGCCAGCAGTTTGCGGGGCCCTGGAGAGACCCAGTACTTC. Translating it yields CASSLRGPGETQYF.